These 9 T cell receptor beta chains were sequenced from one sample in a study of spatial heterogeneity in lung cancer. TCRdb re-called the 5' RACE reads through MiXCR, storing one row per CDR3 protein. The sample holds fewer than 55,000 distinct CDR3 sequences, 6.5% to 8% seen once. Time point given: sample taken at primary tumor resection. Tumor, nontumor lung or frozen PBMC supplied whole RNA that was sequenced unsorted. The sequencing here drew on PBMCs, taken at surgery. These receptors were taken from a female donor with early-stage non-small cell lung cancer.

This clonotype was observed a handful of times. The V gene is TRBV5-1, the J gene TRBJ2-1, with TRBD2 matching over 9 bases. J lost 7 bases, V lost 4 bases, and 15 bases had no gene match. The V gene's germline CDR1 is SGHRS and CDR2 YFSETQ. CDR3 length: 17 residues. CDR3 in amino acids: CASSANTLAGIRNEQFF. The CDR3 region has the DNA TGCGCCAGCAGCGCCAACACTCTAGCGGGGATTAGAAATGAGCAGTTCTTC.

This clonotype was counted only a few times. The V gene is TRBV6-2 or TRBV6-3, the J gene TRBJ2-7; D is perhaps TRBD1 (5 bases). This CDR3 contains 12 residues. CDR1 and CDR2 (germline): MNHEY, SVGEGT. Trimming left V 5 bases short and J 3 bases short, with 8 bases between. Here the CDR3 DNA reads TGTGCCAGCAGTCGGACATACTACGAGCAGTACTTC. It translates to CASSRTYYEQYF.

The chain couples TRBV18 to TRBJ2-3, with TRBD1 as a possible D gene (7 bases). Between the trimmed V and J ends, which lost 1 base and 2 bases, there was a span of 13 bases. This CDR3 is built from 16 residues. CDR1 is KGHSH, CDR2 LQKENI, per germline. The DNA of the CDR3 is TGTGCCAGCTCACCACTTCAGGGGGGAACCACAGATACGCAGTATTTT. This encodes CASSPLQGGTTDTQYF.

The CDR3 DNA reads as TGTGCCAGCAGCCCCGGGCGGTCTGAGAATCAGCCCCAGCATTTT. Its protein product is CASSPGRSENQPQHF. This chain links TRBV7-8 with TRBJ1-5; D not resolved. The ends were cut back, 5 bases at V and 4 bases at J, with 15 bases in the middle. The CDR3 totals 15 residues. The V gene's germline CDR1 is SGHVS and CDR2 FQNEAQ.

Note on this clonotype: A much larger clonotype is one base distant, so this may be a read error. The chain employs TRBV11-2 and TRBJ2-1, with a possible D match to TRBD2 (6 bases). The germline V gene has CDR1 SGHAT and CDR2 FQNNGV. This CDR3 has 14 residues. Here the CDR3 reads CASSLVDYYNKQFF. CDR3 nucleotide sequence: TGTGCCAGCAGCTTAGTGGACTACTACAATAAGCAGTTCTTC.

This clonotype was observed a handful of times. The CDR3 loop reads CASSLRSGSTDTQYF. CDR3 nucleotides: TGTGCCAGCAGCTTAAGATCGGGGAGCACAGATACGCAGTATTTT. The genes are TRBV7-3 and TRBJ2-3; a possible D gene is TRBD2 (5 bases). V lost 1 base, J lost 0 bases, and 8 bases lay in between. CDR1 and CDR2 from the germline V gene are SGHTA and FQGTGA. This CDR3 region has 15 residues.

This clonotype is termed medium-sized. The V gene is TRBV5-6, the J gene TRBJ2-7; 7 bases align to TRBD1. CDR3 length: 18 residues. V lost 3 bases and J lost 2; bases outside the gene matches: 17. Germline values: CDR1 SGHDT, CDR2 YYEEEE. The CDR3 bases are TGTGCCAGCAGCTGGACCCCCGGCTCGGACAGGTACACCTACGAGCAGTACTTC. It codes for CASSWTPGSDRYTYEQYF. Variable domain in full (rest from reference TRBV5-6 and TRBJ2-7): DAGVTQSPTHLIKTRGQQVTLRCSPKSGHDTVSWYQQALGQGPQFIFQYYEEEERQRGNFPDRFSGHQFPNYSSELNVNALLLGDSALYLCASSWTPGSDRYTYEQYFGPGTRLTVT.

J is TRBJ2-5 and V is TRBV11-2; 11 bases fit TRBD2. The V gene's germline CDR1 is SGHAT and CDR2 FQNNGV. V lost 4 bases and J lost 0; bases outside the gene matches: 4. This CDR3 spans 16 amino acids. DNA for the CDR3: TGTGCCAGCAGCTCCGGACTAGCGGGTGACCAAGAGACCCAGTACTTC. This encodes CASSSGLAGDQETQYF.

Ten or more counts support this clonotype. For the CDR3, the DNA is TGTGCCAGCAGTTTAGGGGGACAGGGTTCCATGGCTTTCTTT. It is translated as CASSLGGQGSMAFF. This rearrangement joins TRBV27 to TRBJ1-1; 9 nucleotides agree with TRBD1. The germline CDR1 and CDR2 sequences are MNHEY and SMNVEV (reference sequence). After removal of 2 bases from V and 11 bases from J, the junction contained 9 bases not matched to a gene. This CDR3 spans 14 amino acids.